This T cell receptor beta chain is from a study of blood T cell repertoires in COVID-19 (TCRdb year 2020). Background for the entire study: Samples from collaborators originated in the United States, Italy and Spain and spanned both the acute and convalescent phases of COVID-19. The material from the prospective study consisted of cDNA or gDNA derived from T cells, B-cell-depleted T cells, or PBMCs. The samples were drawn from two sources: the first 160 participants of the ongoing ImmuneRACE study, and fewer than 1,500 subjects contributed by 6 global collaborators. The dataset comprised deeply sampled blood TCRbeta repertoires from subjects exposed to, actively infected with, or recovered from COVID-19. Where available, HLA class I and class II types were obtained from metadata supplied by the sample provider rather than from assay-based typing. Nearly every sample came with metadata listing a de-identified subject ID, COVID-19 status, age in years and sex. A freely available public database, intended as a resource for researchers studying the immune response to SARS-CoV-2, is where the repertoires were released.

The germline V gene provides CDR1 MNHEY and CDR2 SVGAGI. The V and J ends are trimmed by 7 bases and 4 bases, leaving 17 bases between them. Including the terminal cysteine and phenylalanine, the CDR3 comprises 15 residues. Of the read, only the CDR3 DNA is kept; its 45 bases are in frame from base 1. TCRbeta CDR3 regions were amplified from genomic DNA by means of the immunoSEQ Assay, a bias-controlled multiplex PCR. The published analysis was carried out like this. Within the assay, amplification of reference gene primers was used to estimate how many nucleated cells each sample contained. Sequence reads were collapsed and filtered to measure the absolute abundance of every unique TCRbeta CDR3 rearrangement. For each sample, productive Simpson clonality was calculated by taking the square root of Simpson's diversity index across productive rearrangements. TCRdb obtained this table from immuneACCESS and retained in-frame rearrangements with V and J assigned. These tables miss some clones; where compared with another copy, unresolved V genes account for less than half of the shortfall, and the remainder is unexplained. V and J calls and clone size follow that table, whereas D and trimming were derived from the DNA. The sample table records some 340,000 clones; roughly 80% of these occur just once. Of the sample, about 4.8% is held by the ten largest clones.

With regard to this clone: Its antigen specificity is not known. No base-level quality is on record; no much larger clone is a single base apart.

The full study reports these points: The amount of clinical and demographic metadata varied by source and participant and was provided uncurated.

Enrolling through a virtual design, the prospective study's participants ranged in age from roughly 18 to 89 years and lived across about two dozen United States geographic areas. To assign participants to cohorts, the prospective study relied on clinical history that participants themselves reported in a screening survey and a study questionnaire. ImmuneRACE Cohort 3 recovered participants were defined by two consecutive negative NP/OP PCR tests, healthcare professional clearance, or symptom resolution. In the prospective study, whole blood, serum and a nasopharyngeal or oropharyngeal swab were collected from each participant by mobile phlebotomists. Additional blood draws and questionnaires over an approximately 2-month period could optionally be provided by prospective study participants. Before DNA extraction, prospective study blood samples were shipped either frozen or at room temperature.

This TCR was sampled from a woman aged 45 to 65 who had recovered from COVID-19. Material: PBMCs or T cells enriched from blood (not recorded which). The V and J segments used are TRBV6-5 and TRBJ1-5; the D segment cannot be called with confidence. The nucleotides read TGTGCCAGCACGGGAATGGGCCTCGGTAATCAGCCCCAGCATTTT. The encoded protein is CASTGMGLGNQPQHF.